This T cell receptor beta chain was sequenced in a study of blood T cell repertoires in COVID-19. Study in general: T cells, B-cell-depleted T cells, or PBMCs supplied cDNA or gDNA.

Original data processing: Amplification with reference gene primers provided the estimates of nucleated cell counts. Profiling relied on immunoSEQ multiplex PCR, and the TCRdb table lists in-frame clones only, not all of them. D and trimming were read from the DNA, whereas the V and J calls and clone size are those reported in that table. The table includes 300,000 or so clones, 90% detected once. V was pared by 3 bases and J by 8 bases, with 8 bases of the junction left unmatched. Germline assignment: CDR1 SGHRS and CDR2 YFSETQ. The CDR3 totals 16 residues. The rearrangement links TRBV5-1 to TRBJ2-1, with 13 bases matching TRBD2. This TCR derives from a woman aged 25 to 39 with COVID-19, enrolled during active disease. Sequenced sample: peripheral blood. CDR3 sequence reads: CASSWGTSGTSDEQFF. CDR3 coding DNA: TGCGCCAGCAGCTGGGGGACTAGCGGGACATCAGATGAGCAGTTCTTC.